The clone carrying this T cell receptor beta chain rates as medium-sized (0.01 to 0.1%). Its antigen is unknown. The data were obtained in a study of neurological immune-mediated disorders. Across the study: About 90% of the roughly 34 multiple sclerosis patients had relapsing-remitting disease; 3 had secondary progressive. Study results and limitations: Expanded clones shared no identical CDR3 amino acid sequences across subjects, which suggested private TCR-beta repertoires in all groups.

Trimming took 3 bases from V and 0 from J, leaving 10 bases between them. In germline, CDR1 is SGDLS, CDR2 YYNGEE. The CDR3 is 15 residues long. It was by 5'RACE with 10-nucleotide random UMIs that the cDNA was made. TCRdb passed the 5' RACE reads through MiXCR, listing each CDR3 protein once. The table has about 66,000 distinct CDR3 sequences, 4.5% seen once. Sequences were obtained from PBMCs. The TCR sequence derives from a man aged 25-45 years with multiple sclerosis. The rearrangement links TRBV9 to TRBJ2-1; possible D gene TRBD2, 6 bases. Written as DNA, the CDR3 is TGTGCCAGCAGCGGCGGGGTGCACTCCTACAATGAGCAGTTCTTC. This codes for CASSGGVHSYNEQFF.